The rows below give T cell receptor beta chains drawn from one sample of a study of cytomegalovirus exposure and HLA in healthy donors. Clones were sequenced by immunoSEQ multiplex PCR, and TCRdb holds only the in-frame ones, with some missing. In the table there are more than 100,000 clones, roughly 90% of which are singletons. The specimen was PBMCs. These receptors were obtained from a man aged 25-45 years in good health and CMV-seronegative. Both conserved end residues are part of each CDR3. D genes are given only for firm matches. Where a row states a size, it is once, few, many or the class of an expanded clone; other rows omit it.

v_call	j_call	clone_size	d_call	cdr3_aa	cdr3_nt
TRBV27	TRBJ2-7	.	TRBD2	CASSFGLAGGRDEQYF	TGTGCCAGCAGTTTTGGGCTAGCGGGAGGAAGGGACGAGCAGTACTTC
TRBV29-1	TRBJ2-3	.	TRBD2	CSVEVYSAGATDTQYF	TGCAGCGTTGAAGTTTATTCGGCGGGAGCAACAGATACGCAGTATTTT
TRBV7-9	TRBJ1-1	.	.	CASSLAGWQGSLADTEAFF	TGTGCCAGCAGCTTAGCGGGGTGGCAGGGCAGTTTGGCGGACACTGAAGCTTTCTTT
TRBV9	TRBJ2-2	.	TRBD2	CASSPSASGPNTGELFF	TGTGCCAGCAGCCCCTCCGCTAGCGGGCCAAACACCGGGGAGCTGTTTTTT
TRBV19	TRBJ1-4	.	.	CATTSGTPSFGTNEKLFF	TGTGCCACCACCTCCGGGACACCGTCTTTTGGGACTAATGAAAAACTGTTTTTT
TRBV5-4	TRBJ2-3	.	TRBD2	CASSLSVWTSGSTDTQYF	TGTGCCAGCAGCTTGAGTGTTTGGACTAGCGGGAGCACAGATACGCAGTATTTT
TRBV5-1	TRBJ1-1	.	.	CASSLAVNTEAFF	TGCGCCAGCAGCTTGGCCGTGAACACTGAAGCTTTCTTT
TRBV9	TRBJ2-7	.	.	CASSVGPGLSYEQYF	TGTGCCAGCAGCGTTGGACCAGGACTCTCCTACGAGCAGTACTTC
TRBV5-6	TRBJ2-7	once	TRBD1	CASRPRGQGTYEQYF	TGTGCCAGCAGACCCCGGGGACAGGGGACCTACGAGCAGTACTTC
TRBV25-1	TRBJ1-4	once	.	CASMDGEEKLFF	TGTGCCAGCATGGACGGGGAGGAAAAACTGTTTTTT
TRBV7-9	TRBJ2-1	.	TRBD2	CASSRGTSGRAEQFF	TGTGCCAGCAGCCGAGGGACTAGCGGGAGGGCCGAGCAGTTCTTC
TRBV25-1	TRBJ1-2	.	.	CATVNPEGYTF	TGTGCCACCGTTAACCCGGAGGGCTACACCTTC
TRBV5-1	TRBJ2-7	.	TRBD1	CASSLWAGQGISYEQYF	TGCGCCAGCAGCTTGTGGGCGGGACAGGGGATATCCTACGAGCAGTACTTC
TRBV2	TRBJ1-3	.	.	CASSRGLTGNTIYF	TGTGCCAGCAGCCGGGGGTTAACTGGAAACACCATATATTTT
TRBV7-2	TRBJ1-5	.	.	CASSLRSDQPQHF	TGTGCCAGCAGCTTGAGGTCGGATCAGCCCCAGCATTTT
TRBV7-2	TRBJ2-7	.	.	CASLGVGPFSYEQYF	TGTGCCAGCCTAGGGGTCGGACCTTTCTCCTACGAGCAGTACTTC
TRBV11-2	TRBJ1-2	.	.	CASSLGRGGYGYTF	TGTGCCAGCAGCTTAGGGAGGGGGGGCTATGGCTACACCTTC
TRBV4-3	TRBJ2-5	.	.	CASSQGSYGGETQYF	TGCGCCAGCAGCCAAGGATCGTACGGAGGAGAGACCCAGTACTTC
TRBV12-5	TRBJ2-5	.	TRBD2	CASGLPTGGRIQETQYF	TGTGCTAGTGGTTTGCCGACGGGCGGGAGGATACAAGAGACCCAGTACTTC
TRBV19	TRBJ1-5	.	.	CASSMRAVHQPQHF	TGTGCCAGTAGTATGCGGGCAGTACATCAGCCCCAGCATTTT
TRBV27	TRBJ2-3	.	TRBD2	CASSDGLAGADTQYF	TGTGCCAGCAGTGATGGACTAGCGGGAGCAGATACGCAGTATTTT
TRBV6-5	TRBJ2-7	.	.	CASSPLGTPYEQYF	TGTGCCAGCAGCCCGTTAGGGACACCCTACGAGCAGTACTTC
TRBV5-1	TRBJ2-5	.	.	CASSGAPGQETQYF	TGCGCCAGCAGTGGGGCCCCTGGCCAAGAGACCCAGTACTTC
TRBV28	TRBJ2-2	.	.	CASSQGNGELFF	TGTGCCAGCAGTCAGGGTAACGGGGAGCTGTTTTTT
TRBV6-5	TRBJ2-7	.	TRBD2	CATRGTSLKQYF	TGTGCCACAAGAGGGACTAGCTTGAAGCAGTACTTC
TRBV5-1	TRBJ2-1	few	.	CASSLGIEGDNEQFF	TGCGCCAGCAGCTTGGGTATAGAAGGGGACAATGAGCAGTTCTTC
TRBV5-1	TRBJ2-1	.	.	CASSLIASSYNEQFF	TGCGCCAGCAGCTTGATCGCCAGCTCCTACAATGAGCAGTTCTTC
TRBV6-5	TRBJ2-3	.	.	CASSRPYRGAYTQYF	TGTGCCAGCAGCCGCCCCTACCGTGGGGCCTATACGCAGTATTTT
TRBV27	TRBJ2-1	.	TRBD2	CASSQLAGGPPYNEQFF	TGTGCCAGCAGTCAACTAGCGGGAGGGCCCCCCTACAATGAGCAGTTCTTC
TRBV27	TRBJ1-1	.	.	CASITPGAEAFF	TGTGCCAGCATCACTCCCGGGGCTGAAGCTTTCTTT
TRBV5-3	TRBJ2-7	.	.	CARSFQPPQDIGGLEQYF	TGTGCCAGAAGCTTCCAGCCACCCCAGGACATCGGGGGGCTCGAGCAGTACTTC
TRBV6-4	TRBJ2-1	few	TRBD2	CASSASGGSYNEQFF	TGTGCCAGCAGTGCTAGCGGGGGCTCCTACAATGAGCAGTTCTTC
TRBV14	TRBJ2-1	.	.	CASSQASSLDEQFF	TGTGCCAGCAGCCAAGCTTCTAGTCTCGATGAGCAGTTCTTC
TRBV7-9	TRBJ2-3	.	.	CASSPGLAADTQYF	TGTGCCAGCAGCCCCGGGCTAGCCGCAGATACGCAGTATTTT
TRBV2	TRBJ2-7	.	.	CASREDSYEQYF	TGTGCCAGCAGAGAGGACAGCTACGAGCAGTACTTC
TRBV4-3	TRBJ2-7	.	TRBD2	CASSRLLADPSYEQYF	TGCGCCAGCAGCCGCCTACTAGCGGACCCCTCCTACGAGCAGTACTTC
TRBV6-6	TRBJ2-3	.	.	CASTPGGTDTQYF	TGTGCCAGCACGCCCGGGGGCACAGATACGCAGTATTTT
TRBV11-2	TRBJ2-7	.	.	CASSLDPGDPEYF	TGTGCCAGCAGCTTAGATCCGGGAGACCCCGAGTACTTC
TRBV9	TRBJ2-1	.	TRBD2	CASSGAGGDYNEQFF	TGTGCCAGCAGCGGGGCGGGAGGGGACTACAATGAGCAGTTCTTC
TRBV19	TRBJ1-4	.	.	CASSPVLSEKLFF	TGTGCCAGTAGTCCGGTCCTTAGCGAAAAACTGTTTTTT
TRBV5-1	TRBJ1-4	.	.	CASSLEGDGEKLFF	TGCGCCAGCAGCTTGGAAGGGGATGGTGAAAAACTGTTTTTT
TRBV5-1	TRBJ1-1	.	TRBD1	CASSLARGPGYTEAFF	TGCGCCAGCAGCTTGGCCAGGGGGCCTGGTTACACTGAAGCTTTCTTT
TRBV5-1	TRBJ2-3	.	.	CASSPGGPLRYF	TGCGCCAGCAGCCCCGGTGGGCCACTCCGGTATTTT
TRBV6-1	TRBJ2-1	.	.	CASSVRDKTYNEQFF	TGTGCCAGCAGTGTCCGGGACAAAACCTACAATGAGCAGTTCTTC
TRBV4-3	TRBJ2-1	.	TRBD2	CASSQVVGRGEQFF	TGCGCCAGCAGCCAAGTTGTGGGGAGGGGTGAGCAGTTCTTC
TRBV7-2	TRBJ2-1	.	.	CASSLVARQTYNEQFF	TGTGCCAGCAGCTTAGTCGCCCGACAAACCTACAATGAGCAGTTCTTC
TRBV23-1	TRBJ2-5	once	TRBD2	CASSQPGTSGRARTQYF	TGCGCCAGCAGTCAACCCGGGACTAGCGGGAGGGCCAGGACCCAGTACTTC
TRBV2	TRBJ2-3	.	.	CGSSSGGTDTQYF	TGTGGCAGCAGTTCGGGCGGGACAGATACGCAGTATTTT
TRBV7-9	TRBJ1-4	.	TRBD1	CASSWGQGAANEKLFF	TGTGCCAGCAGCTGGGGACAGGGAGCCGCTAATGAAAAACTGTTTTTT
TRBV29-1	TRBJ1-1	.	.	CSVIIGDTEAFF	TGCAGCGTGATCATAGGGGACACTGAAGCTTTCTTT
TRBV7-2	TRBJ2-7	.	TRBD2	CASSLVVAGGPEQYF	TGTGCCAGCAGCTTAGTTGTAGCGGGAGGGCCCGAGCAGTACTTC
TRBV19	TRBJ1-1	.	.	CASSIVGGSTEAFF	TGTGCCAGTAGTATAGTCGGGGGAAGCACTGAAGCTTTCTTT
TRBV30	TRBJ2-1	.	TRBD2	CAWTKVSGGYNEQFF	TGTGCCTGGACGAAGGTTAGCGGGGGCTACAATGAGCAGTTCTTC
TRBV19	TRBJ2-1	.	.	CASRQGHEQFF	TGTGCCAGTAGACAGGGCCATGAGCAGTTCTTC
TRBV5-1	TRBJ1-2	.	.	CASSLGYQGYYGYTF	TGCGCCAGCAGCTTGGGGTACCAGGGCTACTATGGCTACACCTTC
TRBV5-1	TRBJ1-1	once	.	CASSIEVVGEAFF	TGCGCCAGCAGTATAGAGGTGGTAGGTGAAGCTTTCTTT
TRBV6-5	TRBJ1-2	few	.	CASSKTRDYGYTF	TGTGCCAGCAGCAAGACTCGGGACTATGGCTACACCTTC
TRBV6-1	TRBJ2-2	medium-sized	.	CASSVGDTGELFF	TGTGCCAGCAGTGTCGGGGACACCGGGGAGCTGTTTTTT
TRBV10-3	TRBJ1-5	.	TRBD1	CAIRDRDSYQPQHF	TGTGCCATCAGGGACCGGGACAGTTATCAGCCCCAGCATTTT
TRBV13	TRBJ2-7	.	.	CASSSFRVPEQYF	TGTGCCAGCAGCTCATTCAGGGTACCCGAGCAGTACTTC